The clone carrying this T cell receptor (beta chain) appeared many times. Its antigen is undetermined. A junction end diverges from the germline sequence, so it may reflect a read error. The sample originates from a study of Graves' ophthalmopathy and Graves' hyperthyroidism. Findings of the study overall: The model's ophthalmopathy progression predictions had more than 55% sensitivity and 72% to 75% specificity. Clonotypes were expanded in thyroid at above 0.001 frequency, and most also appeared in blood.

Patients were excluded if they had other autoimmune diseases or uncontrolled infections, and likewise if pregnancy or lactation applied. Serum thyroxine and TRAb, along with clinical symptoms, thyroid ultrasound and orbital computed tomography, were what diagnosis relied on. CDR3 length equals 13 residues. The TCR beta CDR3 regions underwent amplification from RNA transcripts. First-round RT-PCR employed HTBI primers, with a second-round multiplex PCR after it. TCRdb re-derived calls from the multiplex PCR reads in MiXCR, one entry per CDR3 protein. The table shows over a million distinct CDR3 sequences, with about 40% occurring only once.

The receptor was isolated from an adult man with Graves' hyperthyroidism. Specimen: peripheral blood or thyroid tissue (not recorded which). The chain employs TRBV12-3 or TRBV12-4 and TRBJ1-1; TRBD1 is a possible D gene (5 bases). CDR3 DNA: TGCGCCAGCAGCTTTGGGGGGGACACTGAAGCTTTCTTT. Translation gives CASSFGGDTEAFF.